The clone carrying this T cell receptor beta chain was seen only a few times. Only in-frame clones appear in the TCRdb table, and some are missing; sequencing was by immunoSEQ multiplex PCR. The sample has roughly 76,000 clones; 80% to 90% are singletons. The data stem from a study of technical replicates of blood from a handful of donors. The V gene lost 5 bases and the J gene lost 1 base, with 8 bases spanning the gap. The CDR3 length is 13 residues. Per germline, CDR1 SGHTA and CDR2 FQGTGA. The chain combines TRBV7-3 with TRBJ1-1; D ambiguous. Material: PBMCs. The receptor's source is a human donor in good health. Some clones in this sample may be carry-over from other donors' samples. CDR3: CASSAGSNTEAFF. The CDR3, as DNA: TGTGCCAGCAGCGCGGGTTCGAACACTGAAGCTTTCTTT.